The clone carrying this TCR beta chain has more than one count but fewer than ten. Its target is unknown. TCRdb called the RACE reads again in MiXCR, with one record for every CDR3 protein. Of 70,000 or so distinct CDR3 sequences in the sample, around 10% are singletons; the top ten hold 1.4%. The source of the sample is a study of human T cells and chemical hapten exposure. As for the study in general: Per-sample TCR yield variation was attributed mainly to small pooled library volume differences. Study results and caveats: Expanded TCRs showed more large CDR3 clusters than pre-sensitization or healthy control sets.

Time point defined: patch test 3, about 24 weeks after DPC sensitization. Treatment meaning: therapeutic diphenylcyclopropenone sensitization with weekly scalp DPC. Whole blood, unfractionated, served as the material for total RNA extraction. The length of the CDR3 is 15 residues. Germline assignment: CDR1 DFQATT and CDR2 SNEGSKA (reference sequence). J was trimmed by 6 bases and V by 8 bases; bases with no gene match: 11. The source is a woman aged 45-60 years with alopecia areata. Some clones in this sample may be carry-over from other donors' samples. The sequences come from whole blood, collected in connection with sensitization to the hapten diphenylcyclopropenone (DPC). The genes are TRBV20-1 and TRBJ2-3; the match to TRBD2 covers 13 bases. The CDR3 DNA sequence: TGCAGTTTACCGGGACTAGCGGGGATCACGGATACGCAGTATTTT. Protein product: CSLPGLAGITDTQYF.